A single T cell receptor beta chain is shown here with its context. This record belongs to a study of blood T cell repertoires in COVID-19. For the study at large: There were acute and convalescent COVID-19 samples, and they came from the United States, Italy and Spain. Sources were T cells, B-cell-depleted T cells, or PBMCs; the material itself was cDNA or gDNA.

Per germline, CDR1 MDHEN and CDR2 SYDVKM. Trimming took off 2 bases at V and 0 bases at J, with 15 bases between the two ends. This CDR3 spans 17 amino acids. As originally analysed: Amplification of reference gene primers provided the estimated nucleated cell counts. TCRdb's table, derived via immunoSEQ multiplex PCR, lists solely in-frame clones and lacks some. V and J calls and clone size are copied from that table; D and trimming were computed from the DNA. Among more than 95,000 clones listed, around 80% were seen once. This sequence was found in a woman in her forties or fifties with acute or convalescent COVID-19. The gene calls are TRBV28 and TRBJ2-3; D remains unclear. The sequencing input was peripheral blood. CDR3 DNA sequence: TGTGCCAGCAGTTTACCCGAGGCAGTCCTGAGCACAGATACGCAGTATTTT. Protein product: CASSLPEAVLSTDTQYF.